This TCR beta chain was identified in a study of beta chain features in type 1 diabetes. Expressed TCRB transcripts were sequenced because the entire RNA isolate underwent reverse transcription. Clones were read by immunoSEQ multiplex PCR, and TCRdb kept only the in-frame ones, dropping some. In the table there are 150,000 to 190,000 clones, around 10% of which are singletons. The CDR3 is 13 residues long. V lost 6 bases to trimming and J lost 6 bases, with 15 bases between them. Germline lookup yields CDR1 SGHAT and CDR2 FQNNGV. This clone was counted only a few times. Material for sequencing was central memory CD4+ T cells from blood. The source of this sequence is a man aged 18 to 29 in good health. J is TRBJ2-7 and V is TRBV11-2, with D possibly being TRBD2 (6 bases). The CDR3 region has the DNA TGTGCCAGCAGGCTAACGGGGGTCGCCGAGCAGTACTTC. Protein sequence: CASRLTGVAEQYF.